The 23 T cell receptor beta chains reported below all come from one sample, sequenced in a study of blood T cell repertoires in COVID-19. Sequenced by immunoSEQ multiplex PCR; TCRdb stores in-frame clones only, minus some. The profile shows under 450,000 clones, 80% to 90% of them singletons. What was sequenced was PBMCs or T cells enriched from blood (not recorded which). These receptors all stem from a man aged 30 to 45 who had recovered from COVID-19.

This clone was detected once. At one end the junction does not follow the germline gene, possibly because of a read error. V usage is TRBV27 and J usage is TRBJ2-7; D ambiguous. Per the germline V gene, CDR1 is MNHEY and CDR2 is SMNVEV (reference sequence). This CDR3 contains 15 residues. The CDR3 reads CASSWFVSPSYEQYF. CDR3 nucleotide sequence: TGTGCCAGCAGTTGGTTCGTCTCCCCCTCCTATGAGCAGTACTTC.

The chain carries TRBV6-5 and TRBJ2-4; 9 bases agree with TRBD1. The CDR3 runs to 13 residues. The germline CDR1 and CDR2 sequences are MNHEY and SVGAGI. Trimming cost V 5 bases and J 9 bases; bases outside gene matches: 5. The CDR3 sequence: CASSQQGASIQYF. The CDR3 region has the DNA TGTGCCAGCAGTCAACAGGGGGCAAGCATTCAGTACTTC.

J is TRBJ2-4 and V is TRBV5-1; D possibly corresponds to TRBD1 (7 bases). Germline CDR1 and CDR2: SGHRS and YFSETQ. With 7 bases removed from V and 0 bases from J, the gap between germline ends came to 14 bases. The CDR3 spans 15 residues. The CDR3 loop is CASVQGTLAKNIQYF. In DNA, the CDR3 is TGCGCCAGCGTACAGGGGACTTTAGCCAAAAACATTCAGTACTTC.

V gene TRBV6-2 or TRBV6-3 combines with J gene TRBJ2-7; 8 bases agree with TRBD1. The CDR3 extends over 14 amino acids. Germline lookup yields CDR1 MNHEY and CDR2 SVGEGT. V lost 4 bases and J lost 5; bases outside the gene matches: 7. The CDR3 DNA sequence: TGTGCCAGCAGTTTCCGGACAGGGACAGACGAGCAGTACTTC. It encodes CASSFRTGTDEQYF.

J is TRBJ1-5 and V is TRBV30; D not certain. The CDR3 is 14 amino acids. V was shortened by 0 bases and J by 7 bases, with 13 bases between the two germline ends. The germline V gene encodes CDR1 GTSNPN and CDR2 SVGIG (reference sequence). CDR3 in DNA: TGTGCCTGGAGTGTAATGGGAGGGTCCCAGCCCCAGCATTTT. Translating it yields CAWSVMGGSQPQHF.

The chain carries TRBV13 and TRBJ2-3; 11 nucleotides agree with TRBD2. This CDR3 contains 16 residues. V shed 3 bases, J shed 7 bases, and the junction held 9 bases outside the gene matches. Germline CDR1 and CDR2: PRHDT and FYEKMQ (reference sequence). Written as DNA, the CDR3 is TGTGCCAGCAGCTTGAGGGGACTAGCGGAAGGAAATACGCAGTATTTT. Its translation: CASSLRGLAEGNTQYF.

The chain carries TRBV6-5 and TRBJ1-6, with D hard to call. This CDR3 is 12 amino acids long. Per germline, CDR1 MNHEY and CDR2 SVGAGI. The germline V and J ends were trimmed by 9 bases and 7 bases, with 10 bases remaining between them. Written as DNA, the CDR3 is TGTGCCAGTTGCTCAGGCAATTCACCCCTCCACTTT. Translating it yields CASCSGNSPLHF.

V is TRBV5-1 and J is TRBJ2-2; D not certain. The V gene's germline CDR1 is SGHRS and CDR2 YFSETQ. The CDR3 runs to 16 residues. Trimming removed 0 bases from V and 5 bases from J, with 14 bases in between. The DNA of the CDR3 is TGCGCCAGCAGCTTGGACCCGACTGTAGGAACCGGGGAGCTGTTTTTT. Translating it yields CASSLDPTVGTGELFF.

The CDR3 DNA is TGTGCCAGCAGCGTGCGACCCGGGACAGGGGTTGGCTACGAGCAGTACTTC. This encodes CASSVRPGTGVGYEQYF. The chain carries TRBV13 and TRBJ2-7; 10 nucleotides agree with TRBD1. The CDR3 is 17 residues long. The germline gives CDR1 PRHDT, CDR2 FYEKMQ (reference sequence). J gave up 3 bases and V 5 bases, and 13 bases lay outside the gene matches.

This clone has a count of ten or more. This CDR3 is CAIRQGVNTGELFF. Written as DNA, the CDR3 is TGTGCCATCAGACAAGGGGTGAACACCGGGGAGCTGTTTTTT. J is TRBJ2-2 and V is TRBV10-3; D perhaps matches TRBD1 (5 bases). V was clipped by 6 bases and J by 1 base, with 9 bases between them. This CDR3 comprises 14 residues. Germline V gene data show CDR1 as ENHRY and CDR2 as SYGVKD.

This clone was detected only a few times. The chain is built from TRBV7-3 and TRBJ1-1, with TRBD1 as a possible D gene (5 bases). The length of the CDR3 is 16 residues. CDR1 and CDR2 from the germline V gene are SGHTA and FQGTGA. The germline V and J ends were trimmed by 2 bases and 1 base, with 14 bases remaining between them. CDR3 in amino acids: CASSLRSGLENTEAFF. The DNA for the CDR3 is TGTGCCAGCAGCTTACGATCAGGGCTTGAGAACACTGAAGCTTTCTTT.

This chain joins TRBV29-1 and TRBJ1-2; 7 nucleotides agree with TRBD1. The V gene's germline CDR1 is SQVTM and CDR2 ANQGSEA. This CDR3 spans 15 amino acids. V shed 5 bases and J 1 base; nucleotides not matched to a gene: 10. CDR3 amino acids: CSVTGTDRFNYGYTF. CDR3 in DNA: TGCAGCGTTACCGGGACGGACAGGTTTAACTATGGCTACACCTTC.

J is TRBJ1-1 and V is TRBV5-1; 7 bases fit TRBD1. Trimming cost V 2 bases and J 5 bases; bases outside gene matches: 9. CDR1 SGHRS and CDR2 YFSETQ come from the germline V gene. This CDR3 spans 15 amino acids. For the CDR3, the DNA is TGCGCCAGCAGCTTCTCCAGGGGGACCGAGACTGAAGCTTTCTTT. Its protein product is CASSFSRGTETEAFF.

The J gene is TRBJ2-1, the V gene TRBV19; 9 bases are a match to TRBD1. The CDR3 totals 14 residues. Germline CDR1 is LNHDA and CDR2 is SQIVND (reference sequence). The V gene end was trimmed by 5 bases and the J gene end by 7 bases; junction bases not matched to a gene: 6. CDR3 nucleotide sequence: TGTGCCAGTAGTCCGGGACAGGGTGGAAATGAGCAGTTCTTC. As protein: CASSPGQGGNEQFF.

This chain joins TRBV18 and TRBJ1-5; TRBD1 aligns across 10 bases. The CDR3 length is 17 residues. The ends lost 1 base at V and 4 bases at J; junction bases unmatched: 7. Germline V lookup: CDR1 KGHSH, CDR2 LQKENI. The CDR3 sequence: CASSPRVDRGPNQPQHF. The CDR3 DNA is TGTGCCAGCTCACCACGTGTTGACAGGGGGCCTAATCAGCCCCAGCATTTT.

The J gene is TRBJ1-6, the V gene TRBV6-5, with D possibly matching TRBD1 (6 bases). Germline CDR1 is MNHEY and CDR2 is SVGAGI. The CDR3 totals 15 residues. Trimming took off 6 bases at V and 4 bases at J, with 13 bases between the two ends. CDR3 sequence (DNA): TGTGCCAGCAGAAAGGACAGTTTATATAATTCACCCCTCCACTTT. Protein: CASRKDSLYNSPLHF.

This sequence joins TRBV6-2 or TRBV6-3 and TRBJ1-1, with D tentatively TRBD1 (5 bases). V gave up 5 bases and J gave up 7 bases, with 8 bases separating them. Per the germline V gene, CDR1 is MNHEY and CDR2 is SVGEGT. This CDR3 has 11 residues. The CDR3 is CASSQGIEAFF. The DNA for the CDR3 is TGTGCCAGCAGTCAGGGTATTGAAGCTTTCTTT.

V and J are TRBV5-5 and TRBJ2-3, with D perhaps TRBD2 (6 bases). The CDR3 spans 12 residues. Germline assignment: CDR1 SGHKS and CDR2 YYEKEE (reference sequence). V lost 5 bases, J lost 6 bases, and 10 bases lay in between. This CDR3 reads CASRPGTDTQYF. Written as DNA, the CDR3 is TGTGCCAGCAGACCAGGGACTGATACGCAGTATTTT.

This chain joins TRBV9 and TRBJ2-1, with D tentatively TRBD2 (6 bases). Germline lookup yields CDR1 SGDLS and CDR2 YYNGEE. CDR3 length: 17 amino acids. V was pared by 4 bases and J by 0 bases, with 17 bases between. The CDR3 DNA follows: TGTGCCAGCAGCCCGCAAAGGGCGGGAACCTCCTACAATGAGCAGTTCTTC. Translation gives CASSPQRAGTSYNEQFF.

The chain uses TRBV24-1 and TRBJ2-1; D call uncertain. This CDR3 comprises 11 residues. CDR1 and CDR2 from the germline V gene are KGHDR and SFDVKD. Trimming took off 1 base at V and 8 bases at J, with 2 bases between the two ends. The CDR3 reads CATSDFDEQFF. CDR3 DNA: TGTGCCACCAGTGATTTCGATGAGCAGTTCTTC.

V gene TRBV6-1 combines with J gene TRBJ2-1, with D uncertain. V shed 3 bases and J shed 2 bases, with 17 bases lying between them. Germline CDR1 MNHNS, CDR2 SASEGT. The CDR3 covers 17 residues. CDR3 nucleotides: TGTGCCAGCAGTGATGGAGCCGCCAGTCCTCCCTACAATGAGCAGTTCTTC. It translates to CASSDGAASPPYNEQFF.

The chain carries TRBV4-3 and TRBJ2-2; TRBD1 matches at 9 bases. Germline lookup yields CDR1 LGHNA and CDR2 YSLEER. The J segment lost 7 bases and the V segment lost 3 bases, leaving 3 bases of the junction unmatched. CDR3 length equals 14 residues. CDR3 DNA: TGCGCCAGCAGCCAGAACAGGGGGCTCGGGGAGCTGTTTTTT. Translating it yields CASSQNRGLGELFF.

This clone has a single count. The chain employs TRBV5-1 and TRBJ2-3; no firm D call. Germline values: CDR1 SGHRS, CDR2 YFSETQ. Trimming left V 4 bases short and J 5 bases short, with 8 bases between. The CDR3 has 12 residues. The CDR3 nucleotides read TGCGCCAGCAGCCCCTCCGGAGATACGCAGTATTTT. This codes for CASSPSGDTQYF.